A selection of T cell receptor beta chains follows, all from one sample in a study of patients and donors after allogeneic stem cell transplantation. Each CDR3 protein is one row after TCRdb ran MiXCR on the RT-PCR reads. The sample includes tens of thousands of distinct CDR3 sequences, 13% of them seen just once. The sequencing input was blood, either unsorted or a sorted T cell fraction (not recorded which). The receptors were gathered from a human donor who was either an allogeneic HSCT recipient or a stem cell or donor lymphocyte infusion donor (not recorded which). It is not recorded whose cells these are; they may come from a transplant donor. Both conserved end residues are part of each CDR3. The D gene is left open where the match is weak. Some rows have no size entry. The others give once, few or many, or a class for an expanded clone.

abundance	v_gene	d_gene	j_gene	CDR3aa	CDR3nt
-	TRBV20-1	-	TRBJ2-1	CSASQLYDEQFF	TGCAGTGCTAGCCAACTTTACGATGAGCAGTTCTTC
many	TRBV29-1	TRBD1	TRBJ1-2	CSVVPGQGGNYGYTF	TGCAGCGTTGTCCCGGGACAGGGGGGGAACTATGGCTACACCTTC
medium-sized	TRBV12-3/TRBV12-4	-	TRBJ1-5	CASSIYTGLGNQPQHF	TGTGCCAGCAGTATATATACAGGGTTGGGCAATCAGCCCCAGCATTTT
few	TRBV24-1	-	TRBJ2-2	CATSELRTESNTGELFF	TGTGCCACCAGTGAGCTCCGGACAGAGTCGAACACCGGGGAGCTGTTTTTT
few	TRBV4-2	TRBD2	TRBJ2-3	CASSHRLAGDSTDTQYF	TGTGCCAGCAGCCACCGACTAGCGGGGGATAGCACAGATACGCAGTATTTT
-	TRBV27	-	TRBJ2-7	CASSTHRAYEQYF	TGTGCCAGCAGCACCCACAGGGCCTACGAGCAGTACTTC
many	TRBV7-8	-	TRBJ1-6	CASSLGGTTRSSYNSPLHF	TGTGCCAGCAGCTTAGGTGGGACAACAAGGAGCTCCTATAATTCACCCCTCCACTTT
-	TRBV6-2/TRBV6-3	-	TRBJ2-7	CASSYRAGSSYEQYF	TGTGCCAGCAGCTATCGGGCAGGAAGCTCCTACGAGCAGTACTTC
-	TRBV27	TRBD1	TRBJ1-2	CASSFLDREDNYYGYTF	TGTGCCAGCAGTTTTCTCGACAGGGAGGATAACTACTATGGCTACACCTTC
few	TRBV12-3/TRBV12-4	TRBD1	TRBJ2-2	CASSYPRDRVPRGTGELFF	TGTGCCAGCAGTTACCCCCGGGACAGGGTTCCGCGGGGCACCGGGGAGCTGTTTTTT
few	TRBV29-1	TRBD2	TRBJ2-3	CSVKREGLSPTDTQYF	TGCAGCGTAAAGCGGGAGGGCCTTTCTCCCACAGATACGCAGTATTTT
few	TRBV28	TRBD2	TRBJ2-1	CASSFGLAAYNEQFF	TGTGCCAGCAGTTTCGGACTAGCGGCCTACAATGAGCAGTTCTTC
few	TRBV18	TRBD1	TRBJ1-1	CASSEAGQSMNTEAFF	TGTGCCAGCTCAGAAGCGGGACAGAGTATGAACACTGAAGCTTTCTTT
few	TRBV12-3/TRBV12-4	-	TRBJ1-1	CASSLLQLNTEAFF	TGTGCCAGCAGTTTATTGCAGCTGAACACTGAAGCTTTCTTT
many	TRBV6-5	-	TRBJ1-3	CASSPGYSGNTIYF	TGTGCCAGCAGCCCAGGCTACTCTGGAAACACCATATATTTT
-	TRBV2	-	TRBJ1-4	CASVADNEKLFF	TGTGCCAGCGTGGCGGACAATGAAAAACTGTTTTTT
many	TRBV20-1	-	TRBJ1-1	CSATFAAPPEAFF	TGCAGTGCTACCTTCGCAGCTCCACCTGAAGCTTTCTTT
few	TRBV6-5	TRBD1	TRBJ2-6	CASNPTGNSGANVLTF	TGTGCCAGCAATCCGACAGGGAACTCTGGGGCCAACGTCCTGACTTTC
few	TRBV5-1	TRBD1	TRBJ2-7	CASSFEQGALYEQYF	TGCGCCAGCAGCTTTGAGCAGGGGGCTCTCTACGAGCAGTACTTC
few	TRBV14	TRBD1	TRBJ2-7	CASSQTGTGYEQYF	TGTGCCAGCAGCCAAACCGGGACAGGCTACGAGCAGTACTTC
many	TRBV9	TRBD1	TRBJ1-1	CASSIQTGSNTEAFF	TGTGCCAGCAGCATACAGACAGGGTCTAACACTGAAGCTTTCTTT
-	TRBV6-5	TRBD2	TRBJ2-2	CASCDLAGVAGELFF	TGTGCCAGCTGCGACCTAGCGGGAGTGGCCGGGGAGCTGTTTTTT
-	TRBV7-9	-	TRBJ2-1	CASSFQGTGEQFF	TGTGCCAGCAGCTTCCAGGGGACGGGTGAGCAGTTCTTC
many	TRBV20-1	TRBD1	TRBJ1-1	CSAPDRSYTEAFF	TGCAGTGCTCCGGACAGGTCATACACTGAAGCTTTCTTT
-	TRBV27	TRBD1	TRBJ2-7	CASSLSPGQGSVSFFYEQYF	TGTGCCAGCAGTTTATCACCGGGACAGGGGTCGGTGTCCTTCTTTTACGAGCAGTACTTC
few	TRBV12-3/TRBV12-4	-	TRBJ2-7	CASSLPGLIHEQYF	TGTGCCAGCAGTTTACCCGGACTAATACACGAGCAGTACTTC
-	TRBV7-3	TRBD2	TRBJ2-2	CASSLYPPAGGAGELFF	TGTGCCAGCAGCTTATACCCCCCAGCGGGAGGGGCCGGGGAGCTGTTTTTT
many	TRBV6-2/TRBV6-3	TRBD1	TRBJ1-2	CASVKETGTNYGYTF	TGTGCCAGCGTAAAGGAGACAGGGACTAACTATGGCTACACCTTC
few	TRBV29-1	-	TRBJ2-3	CSVDEGTDTQYF	TGCAGCGTTGACGAGGGCACAGATACGCAGTATTTT
many	TRBV6-5	-	TRBJ1-1	CASSSGLTEAFF	TGTGCCAGCAGTTCAGGGCTCACTGAAGCTTTCTTT
many	TRBV5-1	TRBD1	TRBJ1-1	CASSFGDREANTEAFF	TGCGCCAGCAGCTTTGGGGACAGGGAGGCGAACACTGAAGCTTTCTTT
-	TRBV4-2	TRBD2	TRBJ2-1	CASSLGTSGPNEQFF	TGTGCCAGCAGCCTGGGGACTAGCGGCCCCAATGAGCAGTTCTTC
-	TRBV6-1	-	TRBJ2-3	CASSSGEPTDTQYF	TGTGCCAGCAGTAGCGGAGAACCCACAGATACGCAGTATTTT
few	TRBV12-3/TRBV12-4	-	TRBJ2-3	CASSSSRGDTQYF	TGTGCCAGCAGTTCGAGCCGGGGGGATACGCAGTATTTT
-	TRBV3-1	TRBD1	TRBJ2-1	CASSQETGFYNEQFF	TGTGCCAGCAGCCAAGAGACAGGGTTTTACAATGAGCAGTTCTTC
few	TRBV27	-	TRBJ2-7	CASSLLLGEQYF	TGTGCCAGCAGTTTATTATTGGGCGAGCAGTACTTC
-	TRBV5-4	TRBD1	TRBJ2-7	CASSSRQGSPADEQYF	TGTGCCAGCAGTTCCCGACAGGGGTCCCCCGCTGACGAGCAGTACTTC
few	TRBV27	-	TRBJ1-1	CASSLRSAWWTEAFF	TGTGCCAGCAGTTTACGATCTGCCTGGTGGACTGAAGCTTTCTTT
few	TRBV4-1	-	TRBJ2-1	CASSQEATLGGARYNEQFF	TGCGCCAGCAGCCAAGAGGCCACGTTGGGGGGAGCTCGCTACAATGAGCAGTTCTTC
medium-sized	TRBV5-4	TRBD1	TRBJ1-6	CASSYRQGNSPLHF	TGTGCCAGCAGTTATAGACAGGGTAATTCACCCCTCCACTTT
few	TRBV20-1	-	TRBJ2-1	CSAVRIEQFF	TGCAGTGCTGTACGGATTGAGCAGTTCTTC
many	TRBV3-1	TRBD1	TRBJ1-5	CASSQTDRGQGQPQHF	TGTGCCAGCAGCCAAACGGACAGGGGGCAGGGTCAGCCCCAGCATTTT
few	TRBV20-1	TRBD2	TRBJ2-1	CSAPPGTSGLDNEQFF	TGCAGTGCACCCCCCGGGACTAGCGGACTAGACAATGAGCAGTTCTTC
-	TRBV7-3	-	TRBJ1-2	CASSLDPGDYGYTF	TGTGCCAGCAGCTTAGATCCAGGTGACTATGGCTACACCTTC
many	TRBV10-1	TRBD2	TRBJ2-1	CASSEVGSGIDEQFF	TGCGCCAGCAGTGAAGTAGGTAGCGGGATCGATGAGCAGTTCTTC
many	TRBV5-4	TRBD1	TRBJ1-1	CASSPRRTGMNTEAFF	TGTGCCAGCAGCCCGAGACGGACAGGGATGAACACTGAAGCTTTCTTT
many	TRBV29-1	-	TRBJ1-1	CSVRTGNTEAFF	TGCAGCGTAAGAACAGGGAACACTGAAGCTTTCTTT
few	TRBV4-2	-	TRBJ1-2	CASSQETETNYGYTF	TGTGCCAGCAGCCAGGAGACGGAGACTAACTATGGCTACACCTTC
many	TRBV12-3/TRBV12-4	-	TRBJ1-4	CASSLALETTNEKLFF	TGTGCCAGCAGTTTAGCGCTGGAGACCACTAATGAAAAACTGTTTTTT
few	TRBV20-1	-	TRBJ2-7	CSATRVRDGSYEQYF	TGCAGTGCTACCCGAGTACGGGACGGATCCTACGAGCAGTACTTC
few	TRBV19	-	TRBJ1-5	CASRLLLSNQPQHF	TGTGCCAGCCGACTACTCCTTAGCAATCAGCCCCAGCATTTT
-	TRBV7-6	-	TRBJ2-7	CASSPRTANEQYF	TGTGCCAGCAGCCCTCGGACAGCCAACGAGCAGTACTTC
-	TRBV11-2	-	TRBJ1-6	CASQLNKGTSPLHF	TGTGCCAGCCAGCTAAACAAGGGTACATCACCCCTCCACTTT
-	TRBV10-3	-	TRBJ2-5	CAIRRGAERETQYF	TGTGCCATACGTAGGGGGGCCGAGAGGGAGACCCAGTACTTC